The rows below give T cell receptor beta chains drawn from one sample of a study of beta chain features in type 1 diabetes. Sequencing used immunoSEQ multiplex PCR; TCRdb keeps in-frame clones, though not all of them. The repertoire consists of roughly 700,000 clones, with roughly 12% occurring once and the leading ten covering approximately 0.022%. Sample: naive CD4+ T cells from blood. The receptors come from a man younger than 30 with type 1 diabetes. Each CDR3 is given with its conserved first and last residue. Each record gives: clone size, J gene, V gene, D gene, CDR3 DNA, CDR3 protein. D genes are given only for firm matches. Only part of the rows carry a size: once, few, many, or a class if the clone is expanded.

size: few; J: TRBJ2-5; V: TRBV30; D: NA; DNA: TGTGCCTGGAGTGGCAGGGTCCAAGAGACCCAGTACTTC; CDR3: CAWSGRVQETQYF
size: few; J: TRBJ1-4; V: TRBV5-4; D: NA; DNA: TGTGCCAGCAGCTCAGCCGGGACGGCGAATGAAAAACTGTTTTTT; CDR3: CASSSAGTANEKLFF
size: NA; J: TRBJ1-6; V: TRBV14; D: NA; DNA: TGTGCCAGCAGCCAAGTACCTGGGGTTAATTCACCCCTCCACTTT; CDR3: CASSQVPGVNSPLHF
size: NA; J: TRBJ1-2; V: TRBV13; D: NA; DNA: TGTGCCAGCAGCTTAGACGCGTGGGGCTACACCTTC; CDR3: CASSLDAWGYTF
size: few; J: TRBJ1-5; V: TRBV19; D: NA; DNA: TGTGCCAGTAGTCGGGACCAGGGCGGTCAGCCCCAGCATTTT; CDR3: CASSRDQGGQPQHF
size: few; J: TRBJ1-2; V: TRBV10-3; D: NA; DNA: TGTGCCATCAGTGAGACTCTAGGTGAAGAAACTTATGGCTACACCTTC; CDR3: CAISETLGEETYGYTF
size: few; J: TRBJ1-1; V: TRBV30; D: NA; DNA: TGTGCCTACGGGACACAGAACACTGAAGCTTTCTTT; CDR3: CAYGTQNTEAFF
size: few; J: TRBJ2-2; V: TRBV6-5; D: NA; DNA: TGTGCCAGCAGCTATAGCACCGGGGAGCTGTTTTTT; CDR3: CASSYSTGELFF
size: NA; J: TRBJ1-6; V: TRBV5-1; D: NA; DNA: TGCGCCAGCAGCTTTGGGGGACGGAGTGATTCACCCCTCCACTTT; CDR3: CASSFGGRSDSPLHF
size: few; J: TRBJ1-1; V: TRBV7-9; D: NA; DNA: TGTGCCAGCAGCTTAATATCTGGGGGAAGGGGCACTGAAGCTTTCTTT; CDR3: CASSLISGGRGTEAFF
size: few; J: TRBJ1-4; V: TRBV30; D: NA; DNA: TGTGCCTCCTCCTCCCCCGTTACTAATGAAAAACTGTTTTTT; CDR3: CASSSPVTNEKLFF
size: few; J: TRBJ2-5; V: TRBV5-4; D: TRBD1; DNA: TGTGCCAGCAGCTTCTTGACAGGGCAAGAGACCCAGTACTTC; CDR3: CASSFLTGQETQYF
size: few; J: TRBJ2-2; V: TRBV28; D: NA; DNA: TGTGCCAGCTGGGATAAGGAGAACTCCGGGGAGCTGTTTTTT; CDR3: CASWDKENSGELFF
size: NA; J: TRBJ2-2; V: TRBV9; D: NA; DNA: TGTGCCAGCAGCGTAGATAGGAGGAACACCGGGGAGCTGTTTTTT; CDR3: CASSVDRRNTGELFF
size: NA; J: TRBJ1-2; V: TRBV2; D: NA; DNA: TGTGCCAGCAGTCGGGATGCCATATATGGCTACACCTTC; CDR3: CASSRDAIYGYTF
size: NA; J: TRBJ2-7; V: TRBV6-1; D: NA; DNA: TGTGCCAGCAATTCGGGCGGACAGATTCTCTACGAGCAGTACTTC; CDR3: CASNSGGQILYEQYF
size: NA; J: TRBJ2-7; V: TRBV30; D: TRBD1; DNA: TGTGCCTGGGGCGGGACAGGGGTTGGCGAGCAGTACTTC; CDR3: CAWGGTGVGEQYF
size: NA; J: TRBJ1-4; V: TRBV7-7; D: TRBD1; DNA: TGTGCCAGCAGCACTACTCGGGACAGGGCCTTAAAACTGTTTTTT; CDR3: CASSTTRDRALKLFF
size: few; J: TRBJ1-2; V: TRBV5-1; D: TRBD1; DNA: TGCGCCAGCAGCGGACAGGACCTAGCTAACTATGGCTACACCTTC; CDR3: CASSGQDLANYGYTF
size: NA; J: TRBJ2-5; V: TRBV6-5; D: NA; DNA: TGTGCCAGCAGTTACTTCGGGACCCAGTACTTC; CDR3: CASSYFGTQYF
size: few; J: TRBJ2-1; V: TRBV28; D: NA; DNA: TGTGCCAGCACAGTTTCTCACAATGAGCAGTTCTTC; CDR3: CASTVSHNEQFF
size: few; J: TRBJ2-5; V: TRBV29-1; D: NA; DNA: TGCAGCGTTGCTGTCTCCTCTACAGGACTCGAGGAGACCCAGTACTTC; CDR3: CSVAVSSTGLEETQYF
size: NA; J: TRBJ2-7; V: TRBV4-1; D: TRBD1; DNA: TGCGCCAGCAGCCCAACCGGGACAGGGGGCCACGAGCAGTACTTC; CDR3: CASSPTGTGGHEQYF
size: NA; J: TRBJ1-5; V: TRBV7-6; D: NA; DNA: TGTGCCAGCAGCTTAGATGAGGGTCACAATCAGCCCCAGCATTTT; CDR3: CASSLDEGHNQPQHF
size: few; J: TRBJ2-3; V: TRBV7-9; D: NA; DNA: TGTGCCAGCAGCTTAATGGGCGGGGGCACAGATACGCAGTATTTT; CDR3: CASSLMGGGTDTQYF
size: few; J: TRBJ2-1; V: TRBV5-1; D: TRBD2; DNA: TGCGCCAGCAGCTTGGCGGGGACTAGCGGGGTTGAGCAGTTCTTC; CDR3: CASSLAGTSGVEQFF
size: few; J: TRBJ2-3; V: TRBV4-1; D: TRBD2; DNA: TGCGCCAGCAGCCAAGAAGCCTTCAGCGGGGGTCCCCCTCGCACAGATACGCAGTATTTT; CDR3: CASSQEAFSGGPPRTDTQYF
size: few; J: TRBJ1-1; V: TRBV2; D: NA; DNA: TGTGCCAGCAGTGAATTCAGTCTAGAAGCTTTCTTT; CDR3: CASSEFSLEAFF
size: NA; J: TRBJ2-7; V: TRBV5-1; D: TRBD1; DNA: TGCGCCAGCACCCCGTCCCGGGACAGTTCCTACGAGCAGTACTTC; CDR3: CASTPSRDSSYEQYF
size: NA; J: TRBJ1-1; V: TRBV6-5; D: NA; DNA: TGTGCCAGCAGTTACCACAGGGCCGGCTGGAACACTGAAGCTTTCTTT; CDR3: CASSYHRAGWNTEAFF
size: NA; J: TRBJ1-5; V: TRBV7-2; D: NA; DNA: TGTGCCAGCAGCCTAGATAGCGGCAATCAGCCCCAGCATTTT; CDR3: CASSLDSGNQPQHF
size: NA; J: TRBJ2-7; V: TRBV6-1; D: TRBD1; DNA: TGTGCCAGCAGTATACAGGGGACCTACGAGCAGTACTTC; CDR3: CASSIQGTYEQYF
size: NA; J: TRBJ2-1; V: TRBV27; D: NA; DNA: TGTGCCAGCAGTTTACGGGCAGCTTACTCCTACAATGAGCAGTTCTTC; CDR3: CASSLRAAYSYNEQFF
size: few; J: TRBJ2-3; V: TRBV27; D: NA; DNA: TGTGCCAGCAGTTACTACACCCACGGGCCAGATACGCAGTATTTT; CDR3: CASSYYTHGPDTQYF
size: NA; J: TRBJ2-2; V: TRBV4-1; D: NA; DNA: TGCGCCAGCAGCTCAAGGGTGCCAGGGGAGACCGGGGAGCTGTTTTTT; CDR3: CASSSRVPGETGELFF
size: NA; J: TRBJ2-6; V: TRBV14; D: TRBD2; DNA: TGTGCCAGCAGCCAAGTGCGGGAGGAAGCTGGGGCCAACGTCCTGACTTTC; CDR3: CASSQVREEAGANVLTF
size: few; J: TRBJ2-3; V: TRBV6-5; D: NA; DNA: TGTGCCAGCAGCCGGACCTTGGCAGATACGCAGTATTTT; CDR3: CASSRTLADTQYF
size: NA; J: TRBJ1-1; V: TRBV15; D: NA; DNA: TGTGCCACCAGCAGAGGGGCGGTTAACACTGAAGCTTTCTTT; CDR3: CATSRGAVNTEAFF
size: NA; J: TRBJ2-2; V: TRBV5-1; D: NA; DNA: TGCGCCAGCAGCCCGACAGTGAACACCGGGGAGCTGTTTTTT; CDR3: CASSPTVNTGELFF
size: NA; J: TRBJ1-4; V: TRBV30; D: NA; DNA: TGTGCCTGGAGCAGGTGGGAAAAACTGTTTTTT; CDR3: CAWSRWEKLFF
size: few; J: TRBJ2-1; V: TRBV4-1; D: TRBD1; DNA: TGCGCCAGCAGCCATGCCGGGACAGGGTGGATCAATGAGCAGTTCTTC; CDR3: CASSHAGTGWINEQFF
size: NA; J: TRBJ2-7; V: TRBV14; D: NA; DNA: TGTGCCAGCAGCCAAGAAATCTACGAGCAGTACTTC; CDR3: CASSQEIYEQYF
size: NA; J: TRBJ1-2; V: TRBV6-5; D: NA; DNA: TGTGCCAGCAGTTACGGAGGATCGGACAGCTTCTATGGCTACACCTTC; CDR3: CASSYGGSDSFYGYTF
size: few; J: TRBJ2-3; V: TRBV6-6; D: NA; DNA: TGTGCCAGCAGTTACTCGAAGGCCCGGGATACGCAGTATTTT; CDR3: CASSYSKARDTQYF
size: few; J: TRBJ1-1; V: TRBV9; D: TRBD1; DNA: TGTGCCAGCAGCGTCACCCCTACAGGGGTAGGTGGCACTGAAGCTTTCTTT; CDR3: CASSVTPTGVGGTEAFF
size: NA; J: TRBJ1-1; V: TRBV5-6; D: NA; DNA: TGTGCCAGCAGCTTCCCCCGGGACTCCCGGGGCACTGAAGCTTTCTTT; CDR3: CASSFPRDSRGTEAFF
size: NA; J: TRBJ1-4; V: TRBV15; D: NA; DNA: TGTGCCACCAGCAGACCCTCCCGCCCCTGGACCGTTGCTAATGAAAAACTGTTTTTT; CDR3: CATSRPSRPWTVANEKLFF
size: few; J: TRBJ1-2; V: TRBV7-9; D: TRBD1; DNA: TGTGCCAGCAGCCGGGACAGGACGAAGTATGGCTACACCTTC; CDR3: CASSRDRTKYGYTF
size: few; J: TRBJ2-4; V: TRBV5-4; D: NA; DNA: TGTGCCAGCAGCTTGGATGACGGCAGGGGACAGTACTTC; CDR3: CASSLDDGRGQYF
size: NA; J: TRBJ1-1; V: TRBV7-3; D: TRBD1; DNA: TGTGCCAGCAGCTTAGGACAGGGTCTCGGCACTGAAGCTTTCTTT; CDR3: CASSLGQGLGTEAFF
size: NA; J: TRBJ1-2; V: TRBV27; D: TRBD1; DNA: TGTGCCAGCAGTCCGACAGGGGGAAACGATGGCTACACCTTC; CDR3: CASSPTGGNDGYTF
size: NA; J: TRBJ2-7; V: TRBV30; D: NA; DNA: TGTGCCTGGGATCACGGAACCTACGAGCAGTACTTC; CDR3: CAWDHGTYEQYF
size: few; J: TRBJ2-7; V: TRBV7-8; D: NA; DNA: TGTGCCAGCAGCTTAGTCGACCTAGAGAAGCAGTACTTC; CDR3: CASSLVDLEKQYF
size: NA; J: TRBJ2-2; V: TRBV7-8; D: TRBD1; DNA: TGTGCCAGCAGCTTAGTCCCGGGACAGGGGTCCGGGGAGCTGTTTTTT; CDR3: CASSLVPGQGSGELFF